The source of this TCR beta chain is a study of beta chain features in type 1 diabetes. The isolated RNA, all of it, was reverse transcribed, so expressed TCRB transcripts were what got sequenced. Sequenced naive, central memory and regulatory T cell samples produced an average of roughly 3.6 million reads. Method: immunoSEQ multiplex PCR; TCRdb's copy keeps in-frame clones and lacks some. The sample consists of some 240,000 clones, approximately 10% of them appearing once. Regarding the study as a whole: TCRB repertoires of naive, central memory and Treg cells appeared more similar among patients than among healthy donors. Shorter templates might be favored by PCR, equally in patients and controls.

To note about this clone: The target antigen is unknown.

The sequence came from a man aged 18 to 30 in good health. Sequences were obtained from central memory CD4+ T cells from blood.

Here the CDR3 DNA reads TGTGCCAGCAGCGCGTCTATGAACAATGAGCAGTTCTTC. Protein: CASSASMNNEQFF. The chain carries TRBV7-3 and TRBJ2-1; D gene ambiguous. Germline V CDR1 and CDR2: SGHTA, FQGTGA. The CDR3 has 13 amino acids. V was clipped by 5 bases and J by 5 bases, with 10 bases between them.